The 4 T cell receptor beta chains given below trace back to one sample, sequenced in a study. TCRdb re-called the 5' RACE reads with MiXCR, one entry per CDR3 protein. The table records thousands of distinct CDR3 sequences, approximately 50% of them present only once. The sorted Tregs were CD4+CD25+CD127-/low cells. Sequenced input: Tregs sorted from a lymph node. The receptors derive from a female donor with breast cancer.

This chain's CDR3 is CASSLDRGQGPTGELFF. The CDR3 DNA sequence: TGCGCCAGCAGCTTGGATCGGGGACAGGGACCGACCGGGGAGCTGTTTTTT. This chain connects TRBV5-1 to TRBJ2-2; 9 positions match TRBD1. CDR3 length: 17 amino acids. Germline CDR1 SGHRS, CDR2 YFSETQ. Trimming removed 0 bases from V and 5 bases from J; junction bases left unmatched: 8. The full variable domain, in which reference TRBV5-1 and TRBJ2-2 provide the parts outside the CDR3, is KAGVTQTPRYLIKTRGQQVTLSCSPISGHRSVSWYQQTPGQGLQFLFEYFSETQRNKGNFPGRFSGRQFSNSRSEMNVSTLELGDSALYLCASSLDRGQGPTGELFFGEGSRLTVL.

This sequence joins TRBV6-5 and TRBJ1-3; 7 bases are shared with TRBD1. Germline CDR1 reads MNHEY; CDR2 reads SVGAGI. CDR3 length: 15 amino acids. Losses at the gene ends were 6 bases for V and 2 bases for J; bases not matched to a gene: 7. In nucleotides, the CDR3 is TGTGCCAGCAGGCCCCAGGGGGAGCCTGGAAACACCATATATTTT. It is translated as CASRPQGEPGNTIYF.

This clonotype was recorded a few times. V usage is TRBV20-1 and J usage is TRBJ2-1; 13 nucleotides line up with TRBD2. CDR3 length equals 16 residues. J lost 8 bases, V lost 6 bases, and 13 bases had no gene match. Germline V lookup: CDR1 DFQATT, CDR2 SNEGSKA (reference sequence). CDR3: CSALIRTSGRFDEQFF. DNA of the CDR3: TGCAGTGCCCTGATACGGACTAGCGGGAGATTCGATGAGCAGTTCTTC.

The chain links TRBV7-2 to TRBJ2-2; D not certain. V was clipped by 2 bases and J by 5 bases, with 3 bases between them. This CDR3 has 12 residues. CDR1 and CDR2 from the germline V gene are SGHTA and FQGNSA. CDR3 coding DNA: TGTGCCAGCAGCTTAAGGACCGGGGAGCTGTTTTTT. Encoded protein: CASSLRTGELFF.